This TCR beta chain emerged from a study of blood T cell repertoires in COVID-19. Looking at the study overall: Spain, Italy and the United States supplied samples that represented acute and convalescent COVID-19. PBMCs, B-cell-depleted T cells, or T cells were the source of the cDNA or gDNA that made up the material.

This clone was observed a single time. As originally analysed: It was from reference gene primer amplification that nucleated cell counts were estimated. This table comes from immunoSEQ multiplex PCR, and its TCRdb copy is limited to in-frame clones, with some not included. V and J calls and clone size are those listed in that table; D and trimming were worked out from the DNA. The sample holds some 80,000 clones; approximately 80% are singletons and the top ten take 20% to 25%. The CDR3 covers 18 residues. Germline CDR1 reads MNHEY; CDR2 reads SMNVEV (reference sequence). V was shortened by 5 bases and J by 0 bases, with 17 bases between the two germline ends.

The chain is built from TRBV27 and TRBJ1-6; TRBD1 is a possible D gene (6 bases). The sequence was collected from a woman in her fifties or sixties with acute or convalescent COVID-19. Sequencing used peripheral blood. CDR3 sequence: CASSLWTDDSSYNSPLHF. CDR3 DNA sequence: TGTGCCAGCAGTCTCTGGACAGATGATAGCTCCTATAATTCACCCCTCCACTTT.